This T cell receptor beta chain was identified during a study of Ad26.COV2.S vaccination and SARS-CoV-2 variants (dated by TCRdb to the early 2020s). Regarding the research as a whole: Donors in the vaccine arm were drawn from COV1001, a phase I-IIa trial of Ad26.COV2.S in healthy adults that was multicentre, randomized, double-blind and placebo-controlled. The TCR-sequenced set comprised approximately 32 samples: some 20 Ad26.COV2.S vaccine recipients, 5 placebo recipients and 8 SARS-CoV-2 convalescent individuals. Dosing of Ad26.COV2.S was intramuscular, at either 5x10^10 or 1x10^11 viral particles, delivered as one shot or as two shots spaced 56 days apart. Trial participants were randomized into five groups of five, in which low-dose or high-dose Ad26.COV2.S was given once or twice, or placebo was given on both occasions. Blinding of investigators to trial group allocation was maintained during experiments and outcome assessment. The specificity and breadth of SARS-CoV-2-reactive T cell receptors after Ad26.COV2.S vaccination were assessed by TCRbeta repertoire sequencing. The study at large found these results: Substantial breadth of spike-specific CD8+ and CD4+ T cell responses was reported after vaccination. Comparable non-spike TCR breadth was observed between vaccine and placebo recipients, consistent with only spike being contained in the vaccine. The authors noted that the TCR breadth and depth analyses may have underestimated total T cell responses. The study was not powered to compare responses between vaccine doses or regimens. Higher spike-specific TCR breadth was observed in Ad26.COV2.S recipients than in placebo recipients (P = 0.0014).

The treatment or condition label on this specimen signifies: roughly 18 received Ad26.COV2.S at low or high dose, single or two shots; about 5 received placebo; per-sample allocation not given. Repertoires of vaccine and placebo recipients were sequenced from samples collected on day 63 after the first injection. In Cohort 1b, 25 or so adults aged 18-55 years were enrolled at a single site in Boston, USA, between 29 July and 7 August 2020. Ad26.COV2.S was a replication-incompetent adenovirus type 26 vector expressing a prefusion-stabilized SARS-CoV-2 spike protein from the original Wuhan strain. TCRbeta CDR3 regions were sequenced with the immunoSEQ Assay. After extraction, genomic DNA underwent amplification by bias-controlled multiplex PCR, followed by high-throughput sequencing. Concerning the study's data processing: Collapsing and filtering of sequences were performed to quantify the absolute abundance of each unique TCRbeta CDR3 region. T cell fraction was estimated by normalizing TCRbeta template counts to usable DNA, which was measured by amplifying reference genes present in all nucleated cells. Repertoire TCRs were annotated as SARS-CoV-2-specific by exact matching of V gene, CDR3 amino acid sequence and J gene to a known reactive TCR set. The reference SARS-CoV-2 TCR set was derived from MIRA and filtered for enrichment in COVID-19-positive ImmuneCODE repertoires, a step that removed public or cross-reactive TCRs. Using the MIRA antigens, annotated TCRs were further analysed by specific ORF or by position within an ORF. Depth was the summed frequency of annotated unique rearrangements, while breadth was defined as annotated unique rearrangements over total unique productive rearrangements. Two-sided Wilcoxon rank-sum tests were applied when comparing TCR breadth between groups. In its TCRdb copy, this immuneACCESS table keeps in-frame sequences only and misses some clones. Where compared with another copy, unresolved V genes explain less than half of these, and the others have no known cause. V and J calls and clone size are as listed in that table; D and trimming were resolved from the DNA. The sample records roughly 420,000 clones, 89% of which are singletons. The top ten clonotypes cover approximately 2.5% of the sample.

As to this clone: Its antigen target is currently unknown. No base quality information exists; no much larger clone differs at one position. This same CDR3 is encoded by further DNA sequences in the sample.

CDR1 is given as MDHEN and CDR2 as SYDVKM, both from the germline V gene. The CDR3, from cysteine to phenylalanine, totals 12 residues. Only CDR3 DNA remains: 36 bases, in frame from the first base. The V and J ends are trimmed by 1 base and 4 bases, leaving 4 bases between them. The sequencing here drew on peripheral blood, taken in a trial of Ad26.COV2.S vaccine versus placebo. The clonotype comes from a person between 18 and 65 years old who received the Ad26.COV2.S COVID-19 vaccine or a placebo. Recombination linked TRBV28 to TRBJ1-2; too little of a D gene remains to name it. The CDR3 reads as follows: CASSLSSYGYTF. The nucleotide sequence reads TGTGCCAGCAGTTTATCCTCCTATGGCTACACCTTC.